This T cell receptor (beta chain) was sequenced during a study of blood T cell repertoires in COVID-19 (dated by TCRdb to about 2020). For the wider study: Collaborator samples came from the United States, Italy and Spain and covered acute and convalescent phases of COVID-19. The prospective study material was composed of cDNA or gDNA derived from T cells, B-cell-depleted T cells, or PBMCs. Subjects who had been exposed to COVID-19, were actively infected with it, or had recovered from it provided the deeply sampled blood TCRbeta repertoires that made up the dataset. The repertoires were released in a freely available public database meant as a resource for research on the immune response to SARS-CoV-2. Samples were obtained from the ongoing ImmuneRACE study (first 160 participants) and from over 1,000 subjects provided by 6 global collaborators. Nearly every sample came with metadata listing a de-identified subject ID, COVID-19 status, age in years and sex. Where HLA class I and class II types were available, the types were taken from metadata supplied by the sample provider, not from assay-based typing.

On the study overall, not on this receptor specifically: The amount of clinical and demographic metadata varied by source and participant and was provided uncurated.

As concerns this clone: It lacks a known antigen. Per-nucleotide qualities are absent, and no much larger clonotype sits a single base away.

The germline V gene yields LGHNT for CDR1 and FRNRAP for CDR2. The germline V and J ends show losses of 3 bases and 5 bases respectively, and no gene match explains 12 bases of the junction. From the cysteine up to the phenylalanine, the CDR3 has a length of 16 residues. The DNA shown is the 48-base CDR3, in frame from base 1. Participants in the prospective study were enrolled through a virtual design, were aged roughly 18 to 100 years, and lived in 20 to 30 United States geographic areas. To assign participants to cohorts, the prospective study relied on clinical history that participants themselves reported in a screening survey and a study questionnaire. For ImmuneRACE Cohort 3, a participant was defined as recovered based on two consecutive negative NP/OP PCR tests, clearance by a healthcare professional, or resolution of symptoms. Mobile phlebotomists in the prospective study collected whole blood, serum and a nasopharyngeal or oropharyngeal swab from every participant. Over a roughly two-month period, participants in the prospective study had the option of providing additional blood draws and questionnaires. Blood samples from the prospective study were shipped frozen or at room temperature prior to DNA extraction.

TCRbeta CDR3 regions were amplified from genomic DNA using the immunoSEQ Assay, a bias-controlled multiplex PCR. Per the authors' processing: Within the assay, amplification of reference gene primers was used to estimate how many nucleated cells each sample contained. To quantify the absolute abundance of each unique TCRbeta CDR3 rearrangement, sequence reads were collapsed and filtered. For each sample, productive Simpson clonality was calculated as the square root of Simpson's diversity index across productive rearrangements. TCRdb re-hosts the immuneACCESS table, in-frame sequences only. Its copies lack some clones; in the studies checked, an unresolved V gene accounts for under half of them, and the cause for the rest is not known. V and J calls and clone size are copied from that table; D and trimming were computed from the DNA. A total of more than 250,000 clones appear in this sample, around 87% of them only once. The ten largest account for 5.3% of the sample.

The sample comprised PBMCs or T cells enriched from blood (not recorded which). The chain employs TRBV12-5 and TRBJ2-7; 8 of the junction bases match TRBD1. The TCR originated in a woman in her 30s who had recovered from COVID-19. This receptor has the CDR3 CASGFSAETGVHEQYF. The sequence in DNA is TGTGCTAGTGGTTTCTCAGCCGAGACAGGGGTCCACGAGCAGTACTTC.